This T cell receptor (beta chain) is drawn from a study of blood T cell repertoires in COVID-19. Study information: Researchers got acute and convalescent COVID-19 samples from the United States, Italy and Spain. PBMCs, B-cell-depleted T cells, or T cells were the source of the cDNA or gDNA that made up the material.

V lost 1 base and J 4 bases, leaving 10 bases between the germline ends. Germline assignment: CDR1 SGHAT and CDR2 FQNNGV. CDR3 length: 14 residues. Study processing details: Scientists estimated how many nucleated cells there were by amplifying reference gene primers. Sequenced by immunoSEQ multiplex PCR; TCRdb stores in-frame clones only, minus some. V and J calls and clone size are those listed in that table; D and trimming were worked out from the DNA. The table has approximately 100,000 clones, about 81% seen once. Input material: peripheral blood. This receptor was identified in a man in his 70s with acute or convalescent COVID-19. The chain is built from TRBV11-2 and TRBJ2-5; TRBD1 is a possible D gene (5 bases). This chain's CDR3 is CASSLGDRGETQYF. The CDR3 region has the DNA TGTGCCAGCAGCTTAGGGGATAGGGGAGAGACCCAGTACTTC.